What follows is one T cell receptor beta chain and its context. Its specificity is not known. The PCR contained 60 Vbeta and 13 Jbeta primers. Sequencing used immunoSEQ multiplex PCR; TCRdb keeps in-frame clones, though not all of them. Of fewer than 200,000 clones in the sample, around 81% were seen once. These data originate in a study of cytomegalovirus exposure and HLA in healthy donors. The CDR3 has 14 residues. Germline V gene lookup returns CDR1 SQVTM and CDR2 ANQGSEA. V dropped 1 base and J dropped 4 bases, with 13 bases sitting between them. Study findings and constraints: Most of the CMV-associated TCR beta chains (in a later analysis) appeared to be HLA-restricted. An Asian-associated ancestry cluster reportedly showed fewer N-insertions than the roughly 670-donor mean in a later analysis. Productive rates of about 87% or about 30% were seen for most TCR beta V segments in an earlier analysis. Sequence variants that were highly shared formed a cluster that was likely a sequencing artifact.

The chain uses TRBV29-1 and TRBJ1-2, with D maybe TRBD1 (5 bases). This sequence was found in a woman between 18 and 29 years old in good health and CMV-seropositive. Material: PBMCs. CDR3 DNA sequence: TGCAGCGTTGAAGGGCGGGGCAGCTCCTATGGCTACACCTTC. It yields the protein CSVEGRGSSYGYTF.